The clone carrying this T cell receptor beta chain was counted ten times or more. The antigen is unknown. MiXCR, applied by TCRdb to the 5' RACE reads, yields one record per CDR3 protein. The sample lists 220,000 or so distinct CDR3 sequences, roughly a tenth occurring once. The sample is drawn from a study of CD8 T cells in ankylosing spondylitis. Notes on the study in general: Matched synovial fluid from ankylosing spondylitis patients was reported to be enriched for disease-linked clones. In ankylosing spondylitis blood, a motif of roughly 8 highly homologous TCR beta variants appeared characteristic. A subset of motif variants has previously been described in the synovial fluid and blood of reactive arthritis.

The TCR sequence derives from a male donor with ankylosing spondylitis or in good health (not recorded which). The sample was blood, either unsorted or a sorted T cell fraction (not recorded which).

For the CDR3, the DNA is TGTGCCAGCAGTTCGGGACAGGGGGCGCTGAACGAGCAGTACTTC. It specifies CASSSGQGALNEQYF. The J gene is TRBJ2-7, the V gene TRBV12-3 or TRBV12-4; the match to TRBD1 covers 12 bases. V lost 4 bases, J lost 5 bases, and 6 bases stayed unmatched. The CDR3 extends over 15 amino acids.